This T cell receptor (beta chain) was sequenced in a study of cytomegalovirus exposure and HLA in healthy donors. Broader study findings: Among TCR sequences, most were rare, though some public TCRs appeared in many donors. Beyond CMV serostatus, there was no information to go on about immune exposure. Cytomegalovirus association was listed for 164 TCR beta chains.

V was pared by 5 bases and J by 0 bases, with 8 bases between. The CDR3 runs to 14 residues. Germline V gene lookup returns CDR1 SQVTM and CDR2 ANQGSEA. On this clone itself: Its target is not known.

This cohort consisted of healthy bone marrow donors. Primers for the PCR totalled 60 Vbeta and 13 Jbeta. The data were produced by immunoSEQ multiplex PCR, yet TCRdb's version contains in-frame clones alone and is incomplete. Here the sample spans about 99,000 clones, around 76% being singletons. The chain links TRBV29-1 to TRBJ2-6; the D is unclear. Sequencing was carried out using PBMCs. This clonotype was obtained from a woman under 30 in good health and CMV-seropositive. This CDR3 is CSVPGGSGANVLTF. CDR3 sequence (DNA): TGCAGCGTTCCGGGTGGCTCTGGGGCCAACGTCCTGACTTTC.